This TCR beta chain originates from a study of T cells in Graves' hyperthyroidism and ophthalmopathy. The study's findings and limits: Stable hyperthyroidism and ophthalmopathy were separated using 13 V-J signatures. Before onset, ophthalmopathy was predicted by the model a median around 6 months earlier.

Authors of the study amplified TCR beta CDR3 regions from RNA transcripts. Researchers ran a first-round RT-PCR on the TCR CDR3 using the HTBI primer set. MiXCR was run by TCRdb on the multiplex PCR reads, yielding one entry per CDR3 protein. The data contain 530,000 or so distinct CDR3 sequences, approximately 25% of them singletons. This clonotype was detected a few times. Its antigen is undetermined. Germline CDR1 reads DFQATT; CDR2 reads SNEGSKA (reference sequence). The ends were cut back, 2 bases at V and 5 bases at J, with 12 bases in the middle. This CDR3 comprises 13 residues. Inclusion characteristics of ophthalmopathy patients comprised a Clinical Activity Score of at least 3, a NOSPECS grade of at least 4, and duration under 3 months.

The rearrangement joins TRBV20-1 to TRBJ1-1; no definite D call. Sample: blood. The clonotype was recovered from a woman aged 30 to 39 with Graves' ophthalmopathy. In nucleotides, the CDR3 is TGCAGTGCTAGACCTTCAACCTTGACTGAAGCTTTCTTT. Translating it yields CSARPSTLTEAFF.